Shown below are 26 T cell receptor beta chains from a single sample sequenced in a study of cytomegalovirus exposure and HLA in healthy donors (TCRdb year 2017). The library was made by the immunoSEQ multiplex PCR assay. The multiplex PCR relied on a mix of 60 forward primers for TCR Vbeta segments and 13 reverse primers for TCR Jbeta segments. TCRdb holds this immuneACCESS table with in-frame rearrangements only. Some clones are missing; in checked studies, unresolved V genes explain under half, and the rest has no known cause. Recorded for this sample are some 50,000 clones; 55% to 80% of them occurred a single time. The ten top clones hold about 22% of the sample. The sample consisted of PBMCs. The receptors come from a woman between 45 and 65 years old in good health and CMV-seropositive.

The J gene is TRBJ2-1, the V gene TRBV27; 11 bases line up with TRBD2. J lost 9 bases, V lost 6 bases, and 10 bases had no gene match. The CDR3 runs to 15 residues. CDR1 is MNHEY, CDR2 SMNVEV, per germline (reference sequence). The CDR3 DNA sequence: TGTGCCAGCAGCCCGGAAACTAGCGGGAGTGGTGAGCAGTTCTTC. Its protein product is CASSPETSGSGEQFF.

V is TRBV11-2 and J is TRBJ2-1; 8 positions match TRBD2. Germline CDR1 and CDR2: SGHAT and FQNNGV. V lost 10 bases to trimming and J lost 7 bases; unmatched junction nucleotides: 21. The CDR3 is made up of 17 amino acids. CDR3: CATRGGSGSLAWNEQFF. For the CDR3, the DNA is TGTGCCACCCGAGGGGGGAGCGGGAGTCTTGCTTGGAATGAGCAGTTCTTC.

V usage is TRBV7-2 and J usage is TRBJ1-2; TRBD1 is a possible D gene (6 bases). The CDR3 consists of 15 residues. Trimming stripped 5 bases from V and 2 bases from J, with 15 bases between. Germline V lookup: CDR1 SGHTA, CDR2 FQGNSA. In DNA form, the CDR3 reads TGTGCCAGCAGCCCCAACAGGGAAGTCAACTATGGCTACACCTTC. It translates to CASSPNREVNYGYTF.

The chain joins TRBV7-6 to TRBJ2-1; D is uncertain. The CDR3 is 16 residues long. Trimming pared 2 bases from V and 0 bases from J, leaving 11 bases between. From germline, CDR1 is SGHVS and CDR2 FNYEAQ. The CDR3 sequence: CASSLSQTSSYNEQFF. The CDR3 DNA sequence: TGTGCCAGCAGCTTATCCCAGACAAGCTCCTACAATGAGCAGTTCTTC.

V and J are TRBV7-3 and TRBJ1-1; D may be TRBD1 (6 bases). CDR1 is SGHTA, CDR2 FQGTGA, per germline. This CDR3 has 15 amino acids. The V end lost 2 bases, the J end lost 0 bases, and 10 bases lay between the germline ends. CDR3 amino acids: CASSLARGMNTEAFF. CDR3 nucleotides: TGTGCCAGCAGCTTAGCCAGGGGTATGAACACTGAAGCTTTCTTT.

The chain uses TRBV27 and TRBJ2-7; 7 nucleotides agree with TRBD2. Losses at the gene ends were 7 bases for V and 8 bases for J; bases not matched to a gene: 17. CDR3 length: 15 residues. Germline V gives CDR1 MNHEY, CDR2 SMNVEV (reference sequence). CDR3 sequence reads: CASTSKASGNPKQYF. The DNA for the CDR3 is TGTGCCAGCACCTCCAAGGCTAGCGGCAACCCTAAGCAGTACTTC.

In its sample, this clone was seen many times. V gene TRBV28 combines with J gene TRBJ2-7, with D tentatively TRBD2 (5 bases). V lost 2 bases and J 3 bases, leaving 14 bases between the germline ends. Germline V lookup: CDR1 MDHEN, CDR2 SYDVKM. The CDR3 contains 15 residues. CDR3 sequence: CASSLAGGGDYEQYF. The DNA of the CDR3 is TGTGCCAGCAGTTTAGCCGGAGGTGGGGACTACGAGCAGTACTTC.

This rearrangement joins TRBV14 to TRBJ2-2; TRBD1 aligns across 8 bases. CDR1 and CDR2 (germline): SGHDN, FVKESK. The CDR3 loop spans 16 amino acids. The V and J ends lost 5 bases and 1 base, in that order; junction bases with no gene match: 6. The CDR3: CASSARQGLNTGELFF. CDR3 nucleotides: TGTGCCAGCAGCGCCCGACAGGGGCTGAACACCGGGGAGCTGTTTTTT.

The chain links TRBV4-3 to TRBJ2-3; D unclear. V was trimmed by 2 bases and J by 5 bases, leaving 14 bases between them. The CDR3 contains 15 residues. The germline V gene has CDR1 LGHNA and CDR2 YSLEER. CDR3 sequence: CASSQQRNLRDTQYF. CDR3 DNA: TGCGCCAGCAGCCAACAGCGAAACCTCAGAGATACGCAGTATTTT.

The chain carries TRBV7-3 and TRBJ2-7; 7 bases agree with TRBD1. V dropped 2 bases and J dropped 6; count of bases not matched to a gene: 1. The germline CDR1 and CDR2 sequences are SGHTA and FQGTGA. CDR3 length: 12 amino acids. The CDR3 DNA reads TGTGCCAGCAGCTTATCAGGGGGCGAGCAGTACTTC. This sequence encodes CASSLSGGEQYF.

V gene TRBV4-2 combines with J gene TRBJ2-7, with TRBD1 matching 9 bases. The CDR3 loop spans 19 amino acids. The germline V gene has CDR1 LGHNA and CDR2 YNFKEQ. V shed 0 bases, J shed 3 bases, and the junction held 15 bases outside the gene matches. The CDR3 spells CASSQDRAFRDRVFYEQYF. DNA for the CDR3: TGTGCCAGCAGCCAAGATCGAGCGTTCCGGGACAGGGTTTTCTACGAGCAGTACTTC.

The chain employs TRBV5-6 and TRBJ2-5; perhaps TRBD2 as D (7 bases). The germline CDR1 and CDR2 sequences are SGHDT and YYEEEE. The CDR3 consists of 15 residues. V was cut by 0 bases and J by 5 bases, with 14 bases left in between. In DNA, the CDR3 is TGTGCCAGCAGCTTGGCCCCGGGGGGCAGGGAGACCCAGTACTTC. Residues: CASSLAPGGRETQYF. Full variable domain (remainder filled in from reference TRBV5-6 and TRBJ2-5): DAGVTQSPTHLIKTRGQQVTLRCSPKSGHDTVSWYQQALGQGPQFIFQYYEEEERQRGNFPDRFSGHQFPNYSSELNVNALLLGDSALYLCASSLAPGGRETQYFGPGTRLLVL.

The chain carries TRBV11-3 and TRBJ1-2, with unresolved D. This CDR3 has 15 residues. Between the trimmed V and J ends, which lost 1 base and 6 bases, there was a span of 15 bases. Germline assignment: CDR1 SGHNT and CDR2 YENEEA. The CDR3 protein is CASSLAKALADGYTF. The CDR3 coding sequence is TGTGCCAGCAGCTTAGCGAAGGCGCTGGCGGATGGCTACACCTTC.

This sequence joins TRBV19 and TRBJ1-5, with 11 positions matching TRBD1. Germline V lookup: CDR1 LNHDA, CDR2 SQIVND (reference sequence). This CDR3 spans 14 amino acids. Losses at the gene ends were 7 bases for V and 7 bases for J; bases not matched to a gene: 6. CDR3 bases: TGTGCCAGTACCCGGGACAGGGGGAGCCAGCCCCAGCATTTT. This translates into CASTRDRGSQPQHF. Using reference TRBV19 and TRBJ1-5 for the parts outside the CDR3, the full variable domain is DGGITQSPKYLFRKEGQNVTLSCEQNLNHDAMYWYRQDPGQGLRLIYYSQIVNDFQKGDIAEGYSVSREKKESFPLTVTSAQKNPTAFYLCASTRDRGSQPQHFGDGTRLSIL.

The J gene is TRBJ2-5, the V gene TRBV7-9; D ambiguous. The CDR3 has 14 residues. Germline V CDR1 and CDR2: SEHNR, FQNEAQ (reference sequence). Trimming pared 4 bases from V and 1 base from J, leaving 10 bases between. This chain's CDR3 is CASSWSTSQETQYF. CDR3 nucleotides: TGTGCCAGCAGCTGGTCAACCAGCCAAGAGACCCAGTACTTC.

The genes are TRBV4-2 and TRBJ2-7; 7 bases are shared with TRBD2. The CDR3 spans 14 residues. Germline V CDR1 and CDR2: LGHNA, YNFKEQ. The junction had 6 bases not matched to a gene; V was cut back by 3 bases and J by 4 bases. Here the CDR3 reads CASSQRRGDYEQYF. The DNA for the CDR3 is TGTGCCAGCAGCCAGAGACGGGGGGATTACGAGCAGTACTTC.

The chain combines TRBV2 with TRBJ2-1, with 7 bases lining up with TRBD2. The CDR3 runs 14 residues. Per germline, CDR1 SNHLY and CDR2 FYNNEI. Germline trimming cut 6 bases from V and 3 bases from J; bases unmatched to any gene: 5. CDR3 sequence: CASRDPGGYNEQFF. In DNA form, the CDR3 reads TGTGCCAGCAGGGACCCGGGGGGCTACAATGAGCAGTTCTTC.

The DNA for the CDR3 is TGTGCCAGCAGTGTCTTCGGCGGTGGGTCTGGAAACACCATATATTTT. Translated: CASSVFGGGSGNTIYF. The gene calls are TRBV25-1 and TRBJ1-3; D gene uncertain. The CDR3 spans 16 residues. V lost 4 bases and J lost 1, with 14 bases in between. Germline CDR1 is MGHDK and CDR2 is SYGVNS.

This chain uses TRBV2 with TRBJ1-5, with D perhaps TRBD1 (5 bases). This CDR3 is built from 12 residues. Trimming left V 7 bases short and J 7 bases short, with 11 bases between. The germline CDR1 and CDR2 sequences are SNHLY and FYNNEI. In nucleotides, the CDR3 is TGTGCCAGCAAGGCAGGGCAGCAGCCCCAGCATTTT. Its protein product is CASKAGQQPQHF.

The rearrangement joins TRBV4-1 to TRBJ2-1; D call uncertain. V gave up 4 bases and J gave up 4 bases, with 26 bases separating them. This CDR3 is 19 amino acids long. Germline V gene sequence: CDR1 MGHRA, CDR2 YSYEKL. The CDR3, as DNA: TGCGCCAGCAGCCCGACCACCCCCGCTCAGGCCTATGTTTACAATGAGCAGTTCTTC. Amino acid sequence: CASSPTTPAQAYVYNEQFF.

This clone has just one count. The chain uses TRBV7-2 and TRBJ2-2; D is possibly TRBD1 (6 bases). Germline loops: CDR1 SGHTA, CDR2 FQGNSA. Trimming removed 5 bases from V and 7 bases from J, with 11 bases in between. The CDR3 spans 13 residues. Written as DNA, the CDR3 is TGTGCCAGCAGCCAACAGGGTGGCGGGGAGCTGTTTTTT. Translated: CASSQQGGGELFF.

This clone was observed a few times. This chain connects TRBV19 to TRBJ2-3; tentative D call: TRBD1 (5 bases). V was pared by 6 bases and J by 1 base, with 11 bases between. Per germline, CDR1 LNHDA and CDR2 SQIVND (reference sequence). The CDR3 sequence is 14 residues long. The CDR3 sequence: CASRSGYGTDTQYF. The CDR3 DNA reads TGTGCCAGTAGGTCAGGGTACGGCACAGATACGCAGTATTTT.

The V gene is TRBV28, the J gene TRBJ2-5, with 12 bases identical to TRBD2. Germline V lookup: CDR1 MDHEN, CDR2 SYDVKM. V lost 8 bases to trimming and J lost 2 bases; unmatched junction nucleotides: 9. The CDR3 has 16 residues. The chain's CDR3 is CASGPGLAGSQETQYF. CDR3 nucleotides: TGTGCCAGCGGCCCCGGACTAGCGGGATCACAAGAGACCCAGTACTTC.

This clone was counted between two and nine times. The chain has TRBV5-5 and TRBJ1-1; D gene unclear. The CDR3 is made up of 13 amino acids. V was trimmed by 2 bases and J by 11 bases, leaving 16 bases between them. Germline V gene lookup returns CDR1 SGHKS and CDR2 YYEKEE (reference sequence). The CDR3 region has the DNA TGTGCCAGCAGCTTCCCCCAGTTAGAGGTCGCTTTCTTT. It codes for CASSFPQLEVAFF.

The chain links TRBV15 to TRBJ2-7, with 9 bases matching TRBD1. The length of the CDR3 is 14 residues. V shed 3 bases, J shed 4 bases, and the junction held 4 bases outside the gene matches. Germline CDR1 and CDR2: LNHNV and YYDKDF (reference sequence). The CDR3 loop reads CATSSPGQGYEQYF. CDR3 sequence (DNA): TGTGCCACCAGCAGCCCGGGACAGGGATACGAGCAGTACTTC.

The chain carries TRBV4-3 and TRBJ2-5; D is possibly TRBD1 (6 bases). The J call may be faulty, since TRBJ2-7 better matches the DNA end. The germline CDR1 and CDR2 sequences are LGHNA and YSLEER. This CDR3 is 15 amino acids long. The CDR3 nucleotides are TGCGCCAGCAGCCAAGATGGGGGCAGATCCTACGAGCAGTACTTC. It encodes CASSQDGGRSYEQYF.